This TCR beta chain was retrieved from a study of cytomegalovirus exposure and HLA in healthy donors. Study in general: Sequencing of about 200 million T cells in an earlier analysis found approximately 120 million unique TCR beta sequences. Whole-study findings and limits: Rare sequences made up most TCRs, while some public TCRs were found in many donors. In an earlier analysis, productive rearrangement rates for most beta V segments clustered near 87% or 30%.

PCR involved 60 Vbeta and 13 Jbeta primers. Clones were sequenced by immunoSEQ multiplex PCR, and TCRdb holds only the in-frame ones, with some missing. This sample has 100,000 to 150,000 clones, with 74% found just once. A word on this clone: Its specificity is unknown.

Germline CDR1 LNHNV, CDR2 YYDKDF (reference sequence). Trimming cost V 0 bases and J 7 bases; bases outside gene matches: 6. The CDR3 runs to 15 residues. The genes are TRBV15 and TRBJ1-2, with TRBD1 matching 9 bases. The sequence derives from a man in his forties or fifties in good health and CMV-seropositive. Source material: PBMCs. In nucleotides, the CDR3 is TGTGCCACCAGCAGAGATCTAAGGACAGGGGCTGGCTACACCTTC. It codes for CATSRDLRTGAGYTF.